Shown below are 8 T cell receptor beta chains from a single sample sequenced in a study of blood T cells in healthy people across ages. A second PCR of roughly 7 to 11 cycles used a sample-barcoded 5' primer and a J-beta primer mix. Via MiXCR, TCRdb re-called the 5' RACE reads, giving one row per CDR3 protein. The repertoire holds approximately 780,000 distinct CDR3 sequences, with around 25% as singletons. This sample also appeared in a second study, on T cells of mothers and their children.

The source material was blood. The source of these receptors is a boy younger than 18 in good health.

This chain joins TRBV27 and TRBJ2-5, with 8 bases lining up with TRBD2. The CDR3 length is 14 residues. Germline lookup yields CDR1 MNHEY and CDR2 SMNVEV (reference sequence). Trimming at V came to 6 bases and at J to 5 bases, leaving 8 bases not matched to a gene. DNA for the CDR3: TGTGCCAGCAGGCCCCGGGGGGGGAGTGAGACCCAGTACTTC. The encoded protein is CASRPRGGSETQYF.

The rearrangement uses TRBV12-5 and TRBJ2-2; D not resolved. The CDR3 runs to 13 residues. Germline loops: CDR1 LGHNT, CDR2 FRNRAP. V was trimmed by 7 bases and J by 3 bases, leaving 9 bases between them. This chain's CDR3 is CASEPPHTGELFF. The CDR3 bases are TGTGCTAGTGAACCTCCTCACACCGGGGAGCTGTTTTTT.

A few counts support this clonotype. The CDR3, as DNA: TGTGCCAGCAGCTTAGCGCTACCAAAATGGGCCCCTAATTCACCCCTCCACTTT. This codes for CASSLALPKWAPNSPLHF. The genes are TRBV7-9 and TRBJ1-6; D ambiguous. CDR3 length equals 18 residues. V was pared by 0 bases and J by 6 bases, with 18 bases between. Germline V gene data show CDR1 as SEHNR and CDR2 as FQNEAQ (reference sequence).

This sequence joins TRBV24-1 and TRBJ2-5; D may match TRBD1 or TRBD2 (5 bases each). The length of the CDR3 is 16 residues. V gave up 0 bases and J gave up 3 bases, with 13 bases separating them. Germline-derived CDR1 and CDR2 are KGHDR and SFDVKD. The CDR3 region has the DNA TGTGCCACCAGTGATTTGGGTGCAGGGAGAGAAGAGACCCAGTACTTC. It yields the protein CATSDLGAGREETQYF.

This rearrangement joins TRBV29-1 to TRBJ1-2; 7 nucleotides line up with TRBD1. The CDR3 covers 15 residues. V shed 6 bases, J shed 3 bases, and the junction held 13 bases outside the gene matches. Germline V gene sequence: CDR1 SQVTM, CDR2 ANQGSEA. The DNA for the CDR3 is TGCAGCGTAGGTCCCGGGACAGAGGATGACTATGGCTACACCTTC. As protein: CSVGPGTEDDYGYTF.

The V and J genes are TRBV7-8 and TRBJ2-2; tentatively, D is TRBD1 or TRBD2 (5 bases each). V gave up 2 bases and J gave up 3 bases, with 13 bases separating them. The CDR3 contains 16 residues. Germline CDR1 is SGHVS and CDR2 is FQNEAQ. CDR3 bases: TGTGCCAGCAGCTTAAGGGGCGCGGGCGACACCGGGGAGCTGTTTTTT. This sequence encodes CASSLRGAGDTGELFF.

This clonotype was observed a handful of times. The chain uses TRBV7-6 and TRBJ2-5; 11 nucleotides agree with TRBD2. V lost 6 bases and J lost 4; bases outside the gene matches: 10. The CDR3 spans 16 residues. Germline lookup yields CDR1 SGHVS and CDR2 FNYEAQ. CDR3 loop: CASSFSSGGARETQYF. CDR3 nucleotides: TGTGCCAGCAGTTTTAGTAGCGGGGGGGCTAGAGAGACCCAGTACTTC.

This chain joins TRBV2 and TRBJ1-4, with D uncertain. Germline CDR1 and CDR2: SNHLY and FYNNEI. The CDR3 covers 13 residues. V lost 8 bases and J 8 bases, leaving 15 bases between the germline ends. This chain's CDR3 is CASPGLGNEKLFF. The CDR3 DNA is TGTGCCAGCCCGGGCCTAGGAAACGAAAAACTGTTTTTT.